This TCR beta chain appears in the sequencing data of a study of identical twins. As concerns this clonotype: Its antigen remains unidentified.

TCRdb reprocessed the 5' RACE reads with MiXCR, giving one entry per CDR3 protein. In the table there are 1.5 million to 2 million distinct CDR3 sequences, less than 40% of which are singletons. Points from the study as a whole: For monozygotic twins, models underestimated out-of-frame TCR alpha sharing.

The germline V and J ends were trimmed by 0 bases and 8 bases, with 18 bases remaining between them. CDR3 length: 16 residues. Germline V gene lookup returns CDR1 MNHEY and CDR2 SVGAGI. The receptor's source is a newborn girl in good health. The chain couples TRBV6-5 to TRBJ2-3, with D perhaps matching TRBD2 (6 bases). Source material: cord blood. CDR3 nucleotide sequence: TGTGCCAGCAGTTACTCGGGCGCGGGGATGGCTTCTACGCAGTATTTT. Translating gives CASSYSGAGMASTQYF.